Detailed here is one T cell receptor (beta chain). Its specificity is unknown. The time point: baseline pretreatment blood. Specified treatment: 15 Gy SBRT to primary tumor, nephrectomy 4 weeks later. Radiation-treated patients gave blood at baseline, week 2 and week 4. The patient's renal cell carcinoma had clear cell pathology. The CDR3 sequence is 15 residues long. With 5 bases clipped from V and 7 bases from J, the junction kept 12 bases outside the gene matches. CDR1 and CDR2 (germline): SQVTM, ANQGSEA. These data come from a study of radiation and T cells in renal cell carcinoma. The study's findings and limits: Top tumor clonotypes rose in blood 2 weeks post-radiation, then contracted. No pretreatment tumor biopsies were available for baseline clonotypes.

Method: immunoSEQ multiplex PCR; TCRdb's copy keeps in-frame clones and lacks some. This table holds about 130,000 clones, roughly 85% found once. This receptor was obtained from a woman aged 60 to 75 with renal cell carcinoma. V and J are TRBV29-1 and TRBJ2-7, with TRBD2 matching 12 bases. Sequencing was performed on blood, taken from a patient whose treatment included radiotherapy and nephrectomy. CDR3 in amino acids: CSVSTSGSSHREQYF. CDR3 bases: TGCAGCGTTTCGACTAGCGGGAGTTCTCATCGAGAGCAGTACTTC.